The 30 T cell receptor beta chains below were found in one sample sequenced in a study of graft-versus-host responses after intestinal transplantation. TCRdb keeps only in-frame clones here, not all; method: immunoSEQ multiplex PCR. In the table there are approximately 120,000 clones, more than 90% of which are singletons. These TCRs are of unknown antigen specificity. Here the sequenced sample was unstimulated CD4+ T cells sorted from spleen or lymph node cells, taken before intestinal transplant. The receptors originated from a human donor who received an intestinal transplant.

This clone was seen a single time. Here the CDR3 reads CASSFSGPGELFF. For the CDR3, the DNA is TGCGCCAGCAGCTTCTCAGGGCCCGGGGAGCTGTTTTTT. The genes are TRBV5-1 and TRBJ2-2; D might be TRBD1 (5 bases). Germline V CDR1 and CDR2: SGHRS, YFSETQ. There are 13 residues in the CDR3. V lost 2 bases and J lost 6, with 8 bases in between.

The V gene is TRBV2, the J gene TRBJ2-3, with D possibly called TRBD1 or TRBD2 (5 bases each). Per the germline V gene, CDR1 is SNHLY and CDR2 is FYNNEI. This CDR3 region has 12 residues. Trimming pared 8 bases from V and 2 bases from J, leaving 8 bases between. The DNA of the CDR3 is TGTGCCAGCCGGGGCTTCACAGATACGCAGTATTTT. Its protein product is CASRGFTDTQYF.

The chain carries TRBV4-2 and TRBJ2-7, with a possible D match to TRBD1 (6 bases). CDR3 length: 16 residues. Germline CDR1 reads LGHNA; CDR2 reads YNFKEQ. The V end lost 0 bases, the J end lost 3 bases, and 15 bases lay between the germline ends. The CDR3 bases are TGTGCCAGCAGCCAAGAGAGGGGGACAAAGTACTACGAGCAGTACTTC. It specifies CASSQERGTKYYEQYF.

The chain combines TRBV27 with TRBJ1-1; D call uncertain. The germline V and J ends were trimmed by 3 bases and 1 base, with 6 bases remaining between them. Germline V lookup: CDR1 MNHEY, CDR2 SMNVEV (reference sequence). This CDR3 has 13 amino acids. CDR3 residues: CASSFMGNTEAFF. As DNA, the CDR3 is TGTGCCAGCAGTTTCATGGGGAACACTGAAGCTTTCTTT.

This clone was found once. This rearrangement joins TRBV6-5 to TRBJ1-3; TRBD1 might be the D (5 bases). The germline gives CDR1 MNHEY, CDR2 SVGAGI. The CDR3 is 14 residues long. Deletions cut 6 bases from V and 5 bases from J, with 14 bases between. The CDR3 sequence: CASSPSGLRNTIYF. The CDR3 DNA sequence: TGTGCCAGCAGCCCCTCGGGACTCCGAAACACCATATATTTT.

The chain employs TRBV5-1 and TRBJ1-3; 7 bases fit TRBD1. The CDR3 contains 14 residues. V lost 4 bases, J lost 13 bases, and 14 bases stayed unmatched. From germline, CDR1 is SGHRS and CDR2 YFSETQ. CDR3 nucleotides: TGCGCCAGCAGCCCCAGGACAGGTGGAGGATTAATATATTTT. Translation: CASSPRTGGGLIYF.

The rearrangement links TRBV5-1 to TRBJ2-2; a weak D match, TRBD2 (6 bases). Germline CDR1 is SGHRS and CDR2 is YFSETQ. V gave up 7 bases and J gave up 5 bases, with 6 bases separating them. CDR3 length equals 11 residues. CDR3 DNA: TGCGCCAGCGGGGGGACCGGGGAGCTGTTTTTT. It translates to CASGGTGELFF.

The V gene is TRBV11-3, the J gene TRBJ2-7; D gene uncertain. The CDR3 is 15 amino acids. The germline CDR1 and CDR2 sequences are SGHNT and YENEEA. V lost 3 bases to trimming and J lost 2 bases, with 14 bases between them. The DNA for the CDR3 is TGTGCCAGCAGCTTTTTTATGGGCAAGACCTACGAGCAGTACTTC. It translates to CASSFFMGKTYEQYF.

The V call is TRBV27, the J call TRBJ2-1, with 9 nucleotides matching TRBD1. The CDR3 length is 16 residues. After removal of 4 bases from V and 10 bases from J, the junction contained 14 bases not matched to a gene. The V gene's germline CDR1 is MNHEY and CDR2 SMNVEV (reference sequence). The CDR3 loop is CASSSRPGQGSGEQFF. Here the CDR3 DNA reads TGTGCCAGCAGTTCCCGACCCGGACAGGGGTCGGGGGAGCAGTTCTTC.

The chain recombines TRBV19 with TRBJ2-7; no clear D. V shed 5 bases and J shed 6 bases, with 14 bases lying between them. The CDR3 consists of 13 residues. Germline CDR1 and CDR2: LNHDA and SQIVND (reference sequence). In nucleotides, the CDR3 is TGTGCCAGTAGTCCTCAAACCCCGGCCGAGCAGTACTTC. This gives the protein CASSPQTPAEQYF.

V gene TRBV14 combines with J gene TRBJ2-2; D not resolved. The germline V gene encodes CDR1 SGHDN and CDR2 FVKESK. This CDR3 comprises 12 residues. V lost 1 base, J lost 5 bases, and 2 bases lay in between. CDR3 sequence (DNA): TGTGCCAGCAGCCAAGTGACCGGGGAGCTGTTTTTT. Translating it yields CASSQVTGELFF.

The chain joins TRBV30 to TRBJ1-5; 10 positions match TRBD1. V shed 5 bases and J 0 bases; nucleotides not matched to a gene: 7. Per the germline V gene, CDR1 is GTSNPN and CDR2 is SVGIG (reference sequence). This CDR3 is 16 amino acids long. CDR3 loop: CAWRVDRGLSNQPQHF. CDR3 bases: TGTGCCTGGCGCGTTGACAGGGGGCTTAGCAATCAGCCCCAGCATTTT.

V gene TRBV5-1 combines with J gene TRBJ1-3, with TRBD1 matching over 7 bases. Trimming at V came to 4 bases and at J to 3 bases, leaving 10 bases not matched to a gene. Germline CDR1 reads SGHRS; CDR2 reads YFSETQ. The CDR3 sequence is 16 residues long. The CDR3 DNA follows: TGCGCCAGCAGCACCGGACAGACAGGGTATGGAAACACCATATATTTT. Amino acids: CASSTGQTGYGNTIYF.

The chain carries TRBV18 and TRBJ2-1, with D perhaps assigned TRBD1 or TRBD2 (6 bases each). The CDR3 spans 14 residues. V gave up 2 bases and J gave up 6 bases, with 11 bases separating them. CDR1 KGHSH and CDR2 LQKENI come from the germline V gene. CDR3 protein: CASSPSGATNEQFF. DNA of the CDR3: TGTGCCAGCTCACCATCGGGGGCGACCAATGAGCAGTTCTTC.

The rearrangement joins TRBV2 to TRBJ2-1, with 10 positions matching TRBD2. The CDR3 is 15 residues long. Trimming at V came to 4 bases and at J to 3 bases, leaving 3 bases not matched to a gene. Germline V gene lookup returns CDR1 SNHLY and CDR2 FYNNEI. The CDR3 reads CASSVSGGVYNEQFF. Here the CDR3 DNA reads TGTGCCAGCAGTGTCAGCGGGGGGGTCTACAATGAGCAGTTCTTC.

The gene calls are TRBV4-1 and TRBJ1-2; no firm D call. CDR3 length: 15 residues. Between the trimmed V and J ends, which lost 0 bases and 4 bases, there was a span of 12 bases. Germline V gene sequence: CDR1 MGHRA, CDR2 YSYEKL. The CDR3 sequence is CASSQEWGTVYGYTF. DNA of the CDR3: TGCGCCAGCAGCCAAGAATGGGGTACAGTCTATGGCTACACCTTC.

V usage is TRBV6-5 and J usage is TRBJ1-5; D remains ambiguous. Deletions cut 4 bases from V and 4 bases from J, with 5 bases between. The CDR3 extends over 12 amino acids. Germline V gene data show CDR1 as MNHEY and CDR2 as SVGAGI. The CDR3, as DNA: TGTGCCAGCAGTTCGCCTAATCAGCCCCAGCATTTT. Residues: CASSSPNQPQHF.

J is TRBJ1-2 and V is TRBV6-5; D gene uncertain. V lost 4 bases and J 2 bases, leaving 11 bases between the germline ends. The germline V gene has CDR1 MNHEY and CDR2 SVGAGI. The length of the CDR3 is 14 residues. The CDR3 DNA follows: TGTGCCAGCAGTTGGGCAGCAAGAAACTATGGCTACACCTTC. As protein: CASSWAARNYGYTF.

The CDR3 loop reads CASSEDRRGGYTF. CDR3 nucleotides: TGTGCCAGCAGTGAAGACCGCCGAGGGGGCTACACCTTC. This chain joins TRBV6-1 and TRBJ1-2; D call uncertain. CDR1 is MNHNS, CDR2 SASEGT, per germline. The CDR3 totals 13 residues. V was cut by 1 base and J by 8 bases, with 11 bases left in between.

The chain employs TRBV5-6 and TRBJ1-2; D ambiguous. CDR3 size: 13 residues. V dropped 0 bases and J dropped 7 bases, with 10 bases sitting between them. Germline V gives CDR1 SGHDT, CDR2 YYEEEE. The CDR3 DNA reads TGTGCCAGCAGCTTGGCGGAGAGAGTTGGCTACACCTTC. It encodes CASSLAERVGYTF.

The chain recombines TRBV11-2 with TRBJ1-2, with 7 bases identical to TRBD1. This CDR3 has 16 amino acids. Germline assignment: CDR1 SGHAT and CDR2 FQNNGV. Losses at the gene ends were 4 bases for V and 0 bases for J; bases not matched to a gene: 8. The CDR3: CASSSRTGATNYGYTF. For the CDR3, the DNA is TGTGCCAGCAGCTCAAGGACAGGAGCTACTAACTATGGCTACACCTTC.

This clone has only a few counts. Other DNA sequences within the sample encode an identical CDR3. CDR3 sequence reads: CASSLVQGLNTEAFF. The DNA of the CDR3 is TGTGCCAGCAGCTTGGTGCAGGGGCTGAACACTGAAGCTTTCTTT. The chain recombines TRBV5-6 with TRBJ1-1; D is possibly TRBD1 (6 bases). The germline V gene encodes CDR1 SGHDT and CDR2 YYEEEE. The CDR3 is 15 residues long. V was shortened by 0 bases and J by 0 bases, with 9 bases between the two germline ends.

The chain carries TRBV5-6 and TRBJ2-1; D possibly uses TRBD1 or TRBD2 (5 bases each). V dropped 1 base and J dropped 5 bases, with 13 bases sitting between them. Germline V gives CDR1 SGHDT, CDR2 YYEEEE. This CDR3 region has 15 residues. The CDR3: CASSLLGVLNNEQFF. The DNA of the CDR3 is TGTGCCAGCAGCTTGTTGGGGGTATTAAACAATGAGCAGTTCTTC.

The chain is built from TRBV18 and TRBJ1-1, with D maybe TRBD1 (5 bases). CDR3 size: 16 residues. CDR1 is KGHSH, CDR2 LQKENI, per germline. Trimming left V 5 bases short and J 6 bases short, with 22 bases between. CDR3 amino acids: CASSSNLRAYVSEAFF. CDR3 DNA sequence: TGTGCCAGCTCATCCAACCTCAGGGCTTACGTCTCTGAAGCTTTCTTT.

This chain joins TRBV2 and TRBJ1-5; D is perhaps TRBD1 (5 bases). Germline loops: CDR1 SNHLY, CDR2 FYNNEI. Trimming shortened V by 8 bases and J by 7 bases, and 15 bases separated the two germline ends. The CDR3 runs 13 residues. CDR3 loop: CASRPMGGQPQHF. CDR3 coding DNA: TGTGCCAGCCGCCCAATGGGGGGACAGCCCCAGCATTTT.

The chain employs TRBV7-6 and TRBJ2-5, with D possibly TRBD2 on 5 matching bases. V shed 0 bases and J shed 10 bases, with 15 bases lying between them. Germline V gene lookup returns CDR1 SGHVS and CDR2 FNYEAQ. This CDR3 spans 14 amino acids. The CDR3 is CASSLAQEVYVQYF. CDR3 in DNA: TGTGCCAGCAGCTTAGCCCAGGAGGTCTACGTCCAGTACTTC.

The rearrangement joins TRBV7-6 to TRBJ2-5, with 9 bases fitting TRBD2. V shed 1 base, J shed 4 bases, and the junction held 4 bases outside the gene matches. The CDR3 is 15 residues long. Per the germline V gene, CDR1 is SGHVS and CDR2 is FNYEAQ. The CDR3 sequence: CASSLGGGARETQYF. DNA of the CDR3: TGTGCCAGCAGCTTAGGCGGGGGGGCCCGAGAGACCCAGTACTTC.

V is TRBV7-9 and J is TRBJ1-3; D is undetermined. The V and J ends lost 5 bases and 0 bases respectively, with 11 bases between them. CDR3 length equals 15 residues. Germline V gene lookup returns CDR1 SEHNR and CDR2 FQNEAQ (reference sequence). The CDR3 sequence is CASSPMRGSGNTIYF. The CDR3 DNA follows: TGTGCCAGCAGCCCCATGCGAGGCTCTGGAAACACCATATATTTT.

The chain is built from TRBV6-1 and TRBJ1-5; 7 nucleotides align to TRBD1. V trimming: 2 bases; J trimming: 2 bases; junction bases outside the gene matches: 3. This CDR3 is built from 15 residues. In germline, CDR1 is MNHNS, CDR2 SASEGT. The CDR3 region has the DNA TGTGCCAGCAGTGAACTGACAGGGCGCAATCAGCCCCAGCATTTT. Translating gives CASSELTGRNQPQHF.

CDR3 DNA: TGCGCCAGCAGTGAGGTGCGGGGGGGCCCAGATACGCAGTATTTT. Residues: CASSEVRGGPDTQYF. The chain has TRBV10-2 and TRBJ2-3; 9 nucleotides match TRBD2. The V gene's germline CDR1 is WSHSY and CDR2 SAAADI. This CDR3 is built from 15 residues. V shed 2 bases and J 4 bases; nucleotides not matched to a gene: 4.